The clone carrying this TCR beta chain was observed many times. Its antigen remains unknown. This entry is derived from a study of CD8 T cells in ankylosing spondylitis. Findings and caveats of the study: Both synovial fluid and blood in reactive arthritis had previously been reported to carry some motif variants. Among TCR beta sequences, a motif of eight highly homologous variants appeared characteristic of ankylosing spondylitis blood. The authors reported significant enrichment of disease-linked clones in matched ankylosing spondylitis synovial fluid.

Germline assignment: CDR1 SGHRS and CDR2 YFSETQ. V was trimmed by 0 bases and J by 2 bases, leaving 9 bases between them. The CDR3 is made up of 15 amino acids. TCRdb re-called the 5' RACE reads through MiXCR, storing one row per CDR3 protein. Of around 490,000 distinct CDR3 sequences in the sample, over 4% were seen once. This TCR was sampled from a male donor with ankylosing spondylitis. The source material was blood, either unsorted or a sorted T cell fraction (not recorded which). This sequence joins TRBV5-1 and TRBJ1-5; D possibly corresponds to TRBD1 (5 bases). CDR3 DNA: TGCGCCAGCAGCTTGGGAGGGGAAGGCAATCAGCCCCAGCATTTT. Translated, it gives CASSLGGEGNQPQHF.